Presented here are 25 T cell receptor beta chains from one specimen sequenced in a study of blood T cell repertoires in COVID-19 (dated by TCRdb to the early 2020s). Library prep was done by the immunoSEQ multiplex PCR assay. TCRdb carries this immuneACCESS record with in-frame sequences only. Its versions omit some clonotypes, under half of them owing to an unresolved V gene in the studies checked, with the rest unexplained. The sample has fewer than 20,000 clones on record, more than 75% of them singletons. The ten biggest clones cover about 16% of the sample. The sample consisted of peripheral blood. The receptors here all came from a human donor in a cohort sampled during active COVID-19.

The chain employs TRBV3-1 (or the pseudogene TRBV3-2) and TRBJ2-2, with TRBD1 as a possible D gene (6 bases). Germline V gene sequence: CDR1 LGHDT, CDR2 YNNKEL (reference sequence). This CDR3 is 14 amino acids long. Trimming took 11 bases from V and 0 from J, leaving 13 bases between them. The CDR3 is CAVGGVANTGELFF. The CDR3 DNA reads as TGTGCCGTTGGGGGCGTCGCGAACACCGGGGAGCTGTTTTTT.

The chain uses TRBV7-2 and TRBJ2-1; D possibly corresponds to TRBD1 (5 bases). Germline CDR1 is SGHTA and CDR2 is FQGNSA. The CDR3 consists of 15 residues. V lost 5 bases and J lost 6, with 17 bases in between. The DNA for the CDR3 is TGTGCCAGCAGCCCCCGCAGGGCATTGGGCAATGAGCAGTTCTTC. Amino acid sequence: CASSPRRALGNEQFF.

The chain joins TRBV10-2 to TRBJ2-7, with 9 bases matching TRBD2. Unmatched junction bases numbered 15, after V lost 9 bases and J lost 0 bases. Germline V gene sequence: CDR1 WSHSY, CDR2 SAAADI. The CDR3 is 17 amino acids. The CDR3 loop is CASSSGSGSESSYEQYF. The CDR3 DNA is TGCGCCAGTAGCTCGGGTAGCGGGAGTGAGAGCTCCTACGAGCAGTACTTC.

The genes are TRBV19 and TRBJ2-3; 9 bases are shared with TRBD1. There are 16 residues in the CDR3. V lost 4 bases and J lost 1; bases outside the gene matches: 6. In germline, CDR1 is LNHDA, CDR2 SQIVND (reference sequence). In DNA form, the CDR3 reads TGTGCCAGTAGTACTACAGGGGGCTGGGGCACAGATACGCAGTATTTT. This codes for CASSTTGGWGTDTQYF.

The rearrangement joins TRBV28 to TRBJ1-2, with 9 bases matching TRBD1. The CDR3 runs 14 residues. The V segment lost 4 bases and the J segment 4 bases; nucleotides outside the gene matches: 4. The V gene's germline CDR1 is MDHEN and CDR2 SYDVKM. The CDR3 region has the DNA TGTGCCAGCAGTTCTGGACAGGGGAGCTATGGCTACACCTTC. Its translation is CASSSGQGSYGYTF.

This CDR3 is CASTTDKWEAFF. The CDR3 bases are TGTGCCAGTACAACGGACAAATGGGAAGCTTTCTTT. This sequence joins TRBV19 and TRBJ1-1, with a tentative D call TRBD1 (5 bases). The V gene lost 7 bases and the J gene lost 8 bases, with 14 bases spanning the gap. CDR1 and CDR2 from the germline V gene are LNHDA and SQIVND (reference sequence). The CDR3 has 12 amino acids.

The V call is TRBV28, the J call TRBJ1-1; D perhaps matches TRBD1 (6 bases). CDR1 and CDR2 from the germline V gene are MDHEN and SYDVKM. Between the trimmed V and J ends, which lost 3 bases and 8 bases, there was a span of 22 bases. The CDR3 extends over 16 amino acids. CDR3 nucleotide sequence: TGTGCCAGCAGTTTCTCTGGACAGCTCCGTCCCGGAGAAGCTTTCTTT. The encoded protein is CASSFSGQLRPGEAFF.

The chain couples TRBV5-6 to TRBJ2-5; D is unresolved. Trimming cost V 2 bases and J 4 bases, with 12 bases left between them. Per germline, CDR1 SGHDT and CDR2 YYEEEE. This CDR3 spans 14 amino acids. The CDR3 DNA reads as TGTGCCAGCAGCTTTGCTAGTCTCTCAGAGACCCAGTACTTC. Protein sequence: CASSFASLSETQYF.

The chain links TRBV5-4 to TRBJ1-5, with TRBD1 identical over 9 bases. J gave up 7 bases and V 4 bases, and 6 bases lay outside the gene matches. The CDR3 extends over 14 amino acids. Germline assignment: CDR1 SGHNT and CDR2 YYREEE (reference sequence). The CDR3 nucleotides read TGTGCCAGCAGCCTACAGGGGGCGAGGCAGCCCCAGCATTTT. It translates to CASSLQGARQPQHF.

The gene calls are TRBV30 and TRBJ2-4; D unresolved. Germline lookup yields CDR1 GTSNPN and CDR2 SVGIG (reference sequence). This CDR3 comprises 12 residues. V lost 6 bases, J lost 0 bases, and 6 bases lay in between. Here the CDR3 reads CACAEAKNIQYF. The CDR3 bases are TGTGCCTGCGCAGAAGCCAAAAACATTCAGTACTTC.

CDR3 DNA sequence: TGTGCCAGTACTACGGTCAATAGCAATCAGCCCCAGCATTTT. Its protein is CASTTVNSNQPQHF. The chain is built from TRBV19 and TRBJ1-5; D remains ambiguous. The CDR3 length is 14 residues. The V end was cut by 7 bases, the J end by 0 bases, with 10 bases between. Germline V gives CDR1 LNHDA, CDR2 SQIVND (reference sequence). Full variable domain (rest looked up from reference TRBV19 and TRBJ1-5): DGGITQSPKYLFRKEGQNVTLSCEQNLNHDAMYWYRQDPGQGLRLIYYSQIVNDFQKGDIAEGYSVSREKKESFPLTVTSAQKNPTAFYLCASTTVNSNQPQHFGDGTRLSIL.

The chain has TRBV5-1 and TRBJ2-1; D is undetermined. The CDR3 is 13 residues long. The V end was cut by 2 bases, the J end by 9 bases, with 12 bases between. Germline-derived CDR1 and CDR2 are SGHRS and YFSETQ. The CDR3 loop is CASSFSSYGEQFF. CDR3 nucleotides: TGCGCCAGCAGCTTCTCGAGTTATGGTGAGCAGTTCTTC. Complete variable domain (other parts from reference TRBV5-1 and TRBJ2-1): KAGVTQTPRYLIKTRGQQVTLSCSPISGHRSVSWYQQTPGQGLQFLFEYFSETQRNKGNFPGRFSGRQFSNSRSEMNVSTLELGDSALYLCASSFSSYGEQFFGPGTRLTVL.

The chain carries TRBV10-3 and TRBJ2-7, with TRBD2 matching 8 bases. This CDR3 contains 15 residues. Germline CDR1 and CDR2: ENHRY and SYGVKD. The J segment lost 7 bases and the V segment lost 6 bases, leaving 14 bases of the junction unmatched. This CDR3 reads CAIRSSGDALGEQYF. The CDR3 bases are TGTGCCATCAGAAGTAGCGGGGACGCTTTGGGAGAGCAGTACTTC.

The rearrangement links TRBV30 to TRBJ1-4, with D possibly matching TRBD1 (5 bases). The germline CDR1 and CDR2 sequences are GTSNPN and SVGIG (reference sequence). The CDR3 sequence is 12 residues long. V dropped 4 bases and J dropped 7 bases, with 10 bases sitting between them. The CDR3 region is CAWNQGGEKLFF. CDR3 sequence (DNA): TGTGCCTGGAACCAGGGCGGTGAAAAACTGTTTTTT. Combining the CDR3 with reference TRBV30 and TRBJ1-4 gives the whole variable domain SQTIHQWPATLVQPVGSPLSLECTVEGTSNPNLYWYRQAAGRGLQLLFYSVGIGQISSEVPQNLSASRPQDRQFILSSKKLLLSDSGFYLCAWNQGGEKLFFGSGTQLSVL.

The chain links TRBV7-8 to TRBJ1-1, with no clear D. Germline V gene sequence: CDR1 SGHVS, CDR2 FQNEAQ. V was pared by 0 bases and J by 3 bases, with 8 bases between. The CDR3 sequence is 14 residues long. The CDR3 here is CASSLAGRYTEAFF. In DNA form, the CDR3 reads TGTGCCAGCAGCTTAGCAGGGAGGTACACTGAAGCTTTCTTT.

Written as DNA, the CDR3 is TGTGCCAGCAGCCAAGAACCGCAGGGGAACACTGAAGCTTTCTTT. Protein: CASSQEPQGNTEAFF. This rearrangement joins TRBV4-2 to TRBJ1-1; tentatively, D is TRBD1 (5 bases). Trimming cost V 0 bases and J 1 base, with 9 bases left between them. This CDR3 contains 15 residues. The germline V gene has CDR1 LGHNA and CDR2 YNFKEQ.

The rearrangement joins TRBV6-2 or TRBV6-3 to TRBJ2-2; 9 bases map to TRBD2. The CDR3 has 19 amino acids. Germline CDR1 reads MNHEY; CDR2 reads SVGEGT. The V segment lost 3 bases and the J segment 5 bases; nucleotides outside the gene matches: 16. CDR3 in amino acids: CASSYPPETSGLGTGELFF. Here the CDR3 DNA reads TGTGCCAGCAGTTATCCGCCGGAGACTAGCGGCCTGGGGACCGGGGAGCTGTTTTTT.

The genes are TRBV10-1 and TRBJ2-5; TRBD1 matches at 8 bases. CDR3 length: 14 amino acids. Trimming at V came to 4 bases and at J to 4 bases, leaving 5 bases not matched to a gene. The germline V gene has CDR1 WNHNN and CDR2 SYGVQD (reference sequence). CDR3 sequence (DNA): TGCGCCAGCAGTGCGGCAGGGGGCCGAGAGACCCAGTACTTC. This translates into CASSAAGGRETQYF.

This chain joins TRBV9 and TRBJ1-5, with TRBD1 identical over 9 bases. Trimming took 6 bases from V and 7 from J; bases not matched to a gene: 8. CDR1 is SGDLS and CDR2 is YYNGEE in the germline V gene. The CDR3 sequence is 14 residues long. DNA for the CDR3: TGTGCCAGCACCCGGGGACAGGGAGGCCAGCCCCAGCATTTT. Protein: CASTRGQGGQPQHF.

The rearrangement joins TRBV7-9 to TRBJ2-5; 11 bases match TRBD2. The germline V gene encodes CDR1 SEHNR and CDR2 FQNEAQ (reference sequence). The CDR3 length is 16 residues. Losses at the gene ends were 5 bases for V and 2 bases for J; bases not matched to a gene: 7. CDR3 residues: CASSPPGLAVQETQYF. The CDR3 nucleotides are TGTGCCAGCAGCCCTCCGGGACTAGCGGTTCAAGAGACCCAGTACTTC.

A note on this clone: At one end the junction does not follow the germline gene, possibly because of a read error. The J gene is TRBJ1-1, the V gene TRBV7-2; D remains ambiguous. Germline V gene sequence: CDR1 SGHTA, CDR2 FQGNSA. The CDR3 is 11 residues long. CDR3 protein: CASSYTRGLSF. The DNA for the CDR3 is TGTGCCAGCAGCTATACCCGAGGACTATCGTTT. Variable domain in full (rest from reference TRBV7-2 and TRBJ1-1): GAGVSQSPSNKVTEKGKDVELRCDPISGHTALYWYRQSLGQGLEFLIYFQGNSAPDKSGLPSDRFSAERTGGSVSTLTIQRTQQEDSAVYLCASSYTRGLSFGQGTRLTVV.

The chain combines TRBV28 with TRBJ1-2; tentative D call: TRBD1 (5 bases). From germline, CDR1 is MDHEN and CDR2 SYDVKM. V was clipped by 8 bases and J by 7 bases, with 26 bases between them. There are 16 residues in the CDR3. This chain's CDR3 is CASAWGTGSRASGYTF. CDR3 nucleotide sequence: TGTGCCAGCGCGTGGGGGACTGGTTCCCGGGCGAGTGGCTACACCTTC.

The chain employs TRBV9 and TRBJ2-1; 10 bases are shared with TRBD1. Germline CDR1 reads SGDLS; CDR2 reads YYNGEE. J was trimmed by 9 bases and V by 0 bases; bases with no gene match: 9. The CDR3 is 16 residues long. This CDR3 reads CASSVEGGTGASEQFF. The CDR3 region has the DNA TGTGCCAGCAGCGTAGAAGGGGGGACAGGGGCCAGTGAGCAGTTCTTC.

The rearrangement links TRBV6-5 to TRBJ1-1, with no clear D. Germline V gene data show CDR1 as MNHEY and CDR2 as SVGAGI. The CDR3 is 13 amino acids. The V and J ends lost 5 bases and 6 bases respectively, with 13 bases between them. The CDR3 is CASSQTGRPEAFF. In nucleotides, the CDR3 is TGTGCCAGCAGTCAAACCGGGAGGCCTGAAGCTTTCTTT.

The J gene is TRBJ1-6, the V gene TRBV2, with D maybe TRBD1 (6 bases). Germline-derived CDR1 and CDR2 are SNHLY and FYNNEI. The CDR3 runs to 17 residues. V shed 6 bases and J shed 4 bases, with 19 bases lying between them. In DNA form, the CDR3 reads TGTGCCAGCAGGTTAAAACAAGGGGGATCGTATAATTCACCCCTCCACTTT. Amino acids: CASRLKQGGSYNSPLHF.